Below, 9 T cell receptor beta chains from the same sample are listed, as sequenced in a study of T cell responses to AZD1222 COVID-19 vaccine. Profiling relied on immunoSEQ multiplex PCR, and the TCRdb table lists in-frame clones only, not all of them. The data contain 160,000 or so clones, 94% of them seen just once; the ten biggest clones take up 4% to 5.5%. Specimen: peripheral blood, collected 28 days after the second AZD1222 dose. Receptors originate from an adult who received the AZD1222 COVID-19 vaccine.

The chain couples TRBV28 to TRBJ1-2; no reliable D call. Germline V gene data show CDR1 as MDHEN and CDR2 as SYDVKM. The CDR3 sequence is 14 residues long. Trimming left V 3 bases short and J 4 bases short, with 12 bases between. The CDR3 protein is CASSFVGATYGYTF. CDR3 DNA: TGTGCCAGCAGTTTCGTCGGTGCGACCTATGGCTACACCTTC.

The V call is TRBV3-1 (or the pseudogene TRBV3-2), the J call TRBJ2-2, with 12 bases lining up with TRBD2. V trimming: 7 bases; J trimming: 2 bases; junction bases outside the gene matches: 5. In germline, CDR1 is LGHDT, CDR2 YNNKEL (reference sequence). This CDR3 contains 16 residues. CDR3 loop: CASTPSGRGNTGELFF. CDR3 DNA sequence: TGTGCCAGCACCCCTAGCGGGAGGGGAAACACCGGGGAGCTGTTTTTT.

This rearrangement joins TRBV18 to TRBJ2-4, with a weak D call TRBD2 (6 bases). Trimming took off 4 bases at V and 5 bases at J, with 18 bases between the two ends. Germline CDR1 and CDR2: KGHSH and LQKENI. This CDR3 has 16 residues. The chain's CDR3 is CASSQIPGTRENIQYF. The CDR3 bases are TGTGCCAGCTCACAAATCCCCGGGACTCGGGAAAACATTCAGTACTTC.

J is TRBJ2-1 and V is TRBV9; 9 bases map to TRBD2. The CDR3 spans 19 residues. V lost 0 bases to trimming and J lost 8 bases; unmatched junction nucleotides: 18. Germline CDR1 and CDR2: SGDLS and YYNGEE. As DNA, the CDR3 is TGTGCCAGCAGCGTAGGTCGAGGCGCTAGCGGGATTGAGGTGGATGAGCAGTTCTTC. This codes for CASSVGRGASGIEVDEQFF.

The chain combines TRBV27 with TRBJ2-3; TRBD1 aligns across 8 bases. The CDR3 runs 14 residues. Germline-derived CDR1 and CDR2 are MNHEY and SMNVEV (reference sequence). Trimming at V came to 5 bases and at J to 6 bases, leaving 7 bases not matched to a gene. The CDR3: CASSTGQAWDTQYF. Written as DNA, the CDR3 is TGTGCCAGCAGTACGGGACAGGCATGGGATACGCAGTATTTT.

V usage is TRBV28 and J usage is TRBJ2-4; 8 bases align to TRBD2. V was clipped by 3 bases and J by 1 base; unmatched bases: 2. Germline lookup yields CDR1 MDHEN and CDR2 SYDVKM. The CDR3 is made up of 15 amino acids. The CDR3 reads CASSFSGGAKNIQYF. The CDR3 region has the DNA TGTGCCAGCAGTTTCTCGGGGGGGGCCAAAAACATTCAGTACTTC.

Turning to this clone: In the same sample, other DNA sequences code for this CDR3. The CDR3 DNA follows: TGTGCCAGCAGTTCAGGGGTCACTGAAGCTTTCTTT. It is translated as CASSSGVTEAFF. The J gene is TRBJ1-1, the V gene TRBV6-2 or TRBV6-3; TRBD1 might be the D (6 bases). Germline CDR1 and CDR2: MNHEY and SVGEGT. Trimming left V 4 bases short and J 4 bases short, with 7 bases between. This CDR3 contains 12 residues.

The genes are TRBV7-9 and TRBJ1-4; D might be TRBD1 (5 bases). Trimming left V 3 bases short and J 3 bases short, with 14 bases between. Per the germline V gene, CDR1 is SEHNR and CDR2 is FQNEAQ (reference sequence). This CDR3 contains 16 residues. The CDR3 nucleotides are TGTGCCAGCAGCTTCTGGCAGGGTCTGGCTAATGAAAAACTGTTTTTT. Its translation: CASSFWQGLANEKLFF.

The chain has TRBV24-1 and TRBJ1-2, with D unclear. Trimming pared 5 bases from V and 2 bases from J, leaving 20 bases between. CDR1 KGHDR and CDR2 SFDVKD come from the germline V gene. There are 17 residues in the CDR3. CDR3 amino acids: CATSVPDERPRNYGYTF. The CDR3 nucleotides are TGTGCCACCAGTGTTCCAGACGAGCGTCCTCGGAACTATGGCTACACCTTC.